The sequence of this TCR beta chain was determined in a study of OX40 agonist ivuxolimab in advanced cancers. Study-level information: The study reported partial responses in three patients: one hepatocellular carcinoma, two cutaneous melanoma. The study's findings and limits: Antigens targeted by the expanded peripheral T cells were not determined.

Sequencing was performed with immunoSEQ multiplex PCR; in TCRdb, only in-frame clones are kept and a portion is missing. The profile shows about 78,000 clones, around 80% of them singletons. In the case of this clone: Antigen unknown.

Germline loops: CDR1 SGHTA, CDR2 FQGNSA. V gave up 5 bases and J gave up 0 bases, with 11 bases separating them. The CDR3 totals 14 residues. This TCR was recovered from an adult with an advanced solid tumor such as melanoma, head and neck, liver or kidney cancer. The specimen comprised CD4+ or CD8+ T cells sorted from blood, sampled in a trial of the OX40 agonist ivuxolimab. The chain combines TRBV7-2 with TRBJ2-7; a possible D gene is TRBD1 (6 bases). CDR3 sequence reads: CASSPNRVSYEQYF. The DNA of the CDR3 is TGTGCCAGCAGCCCCAACAGGGTCTCCTACGAGCAGTACTTC.